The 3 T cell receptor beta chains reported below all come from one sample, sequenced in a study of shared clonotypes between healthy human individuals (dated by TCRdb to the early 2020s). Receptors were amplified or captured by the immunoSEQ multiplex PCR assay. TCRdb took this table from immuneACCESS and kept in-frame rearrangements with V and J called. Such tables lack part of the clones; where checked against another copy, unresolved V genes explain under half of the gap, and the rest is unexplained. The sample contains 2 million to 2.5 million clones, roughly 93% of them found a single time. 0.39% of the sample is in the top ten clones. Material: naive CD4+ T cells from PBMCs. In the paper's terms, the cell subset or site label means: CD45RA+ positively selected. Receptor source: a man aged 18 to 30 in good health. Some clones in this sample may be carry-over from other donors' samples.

DNA for the CDR3: TGTGCCAGCAGTTCATCTACTAGCGGCCACTACGAGCAGTACTTC. This translates into CASSSSTSGHYEQYF. The chain is built from TRBV28 and TRBJ2-7; 8 nucleotides line up with TRBD2. The germline V gene encodes CDR1 MDHEN and CDR2 SYDVKM. V gave up 4 bases and J gave up 3 bases; unmatched junction bases: 8. The length of the CDR3 is 15 residues.

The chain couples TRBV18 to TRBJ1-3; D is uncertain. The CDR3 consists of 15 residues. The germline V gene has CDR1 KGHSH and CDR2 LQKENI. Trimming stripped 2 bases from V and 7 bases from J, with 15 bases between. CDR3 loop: CASSPIAGEWNTIYF. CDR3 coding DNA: TGTGCCAGCTCACCAATCGCCGGGGAATGGAACACCATATATTTT.

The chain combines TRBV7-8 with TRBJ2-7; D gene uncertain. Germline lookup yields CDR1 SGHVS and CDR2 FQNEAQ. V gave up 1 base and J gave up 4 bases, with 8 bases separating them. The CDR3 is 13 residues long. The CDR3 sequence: CASSLGARYEQYF. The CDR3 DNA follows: TGTGCCAGCAGCTTAGGCGCTAGGTACGAGCAGTACTTC.